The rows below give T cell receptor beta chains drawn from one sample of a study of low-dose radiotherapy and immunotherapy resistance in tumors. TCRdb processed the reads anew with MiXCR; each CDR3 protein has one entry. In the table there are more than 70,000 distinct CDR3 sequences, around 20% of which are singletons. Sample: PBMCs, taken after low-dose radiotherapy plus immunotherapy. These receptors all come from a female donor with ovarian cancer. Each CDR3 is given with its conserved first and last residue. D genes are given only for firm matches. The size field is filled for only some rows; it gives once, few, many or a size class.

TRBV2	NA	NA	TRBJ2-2	NA	CASSGTGGATPGSCFF
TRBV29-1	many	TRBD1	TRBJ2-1	TGCAGCGTTGAACCGGGACAGGGTCTCAGGGAGCAGTTCTTC	CSVEPGQGLREQFF
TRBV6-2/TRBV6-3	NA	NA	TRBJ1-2	TGTGCCAGCAGTCAACCCGGTCGGGGCACCTATGGCTACACCTTC	CASSQPGRGTYGYTF
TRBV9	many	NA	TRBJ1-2	TGTGCCAGCAGCGTCTCCCCGGACAGCGCTAACTATGGCTACACCTTC	CASSVSPDSANYGYTF
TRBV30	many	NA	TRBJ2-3	TGTGCCTGGAGTGTCTCAAGCACAGATACGCAGTATTTT	CAWSVSSTDTQYF
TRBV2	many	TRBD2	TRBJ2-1	TGTGCCAGCAGGTTGACTAGCGGGACGATGGTTGAGCAGTTCTTC	CASRLTSGTMVEQFF
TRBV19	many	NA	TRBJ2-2	TGTGCCAGTACAGCTCTAGGACGTACCGGGGAGCTGTTTTTT	CASTALGRTGELFF
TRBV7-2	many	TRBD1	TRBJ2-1	TGTGCCAGCAGCTTAGGGACAGGGGTCTACAATGAGCAGTTCTTC	CASSLGTGVYNEQFF
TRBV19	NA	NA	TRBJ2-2	TGTGCCAGTTCGTTGGAATATGGGGAGCTGTTTTTT	CASSLEYGELFF
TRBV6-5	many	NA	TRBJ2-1	TGTGCCAGCAGTTACCCAATCACGACAGTTTCCTACAATGAGCAGTTCTTC	CASSYPITTVSYNEQFF
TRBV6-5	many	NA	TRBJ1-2	TGTGCCAGCAGCCTAGGGGGACGCTATGGCTACACCTTC	CASSLGGRYGYTF
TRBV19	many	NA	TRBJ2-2	TGTGCCTCCATGCGATCGCGGGAGCTGTTTTTT	CASMRSRELFF
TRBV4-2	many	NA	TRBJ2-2	TGTGCCAGCAGCCAAGAATTAGGGGTCGCCACCGGGGAGCTGTTTTTT	CASSQELGVATGELFF
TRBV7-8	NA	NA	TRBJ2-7	TGTGCCAGCAGCTTTAGCGTTACGAGCTCCTACGAGCAGTACTTC	CASSFSVTSSYEQYF
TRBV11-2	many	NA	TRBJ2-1	TGTGCCAGCAGCTTAGAACCCAGCGGAAAATCCTACAATGAGCAGTTCTTC	CASSLEPSGKSYNEQFF
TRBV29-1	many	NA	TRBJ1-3	TGCAGCGTGCTTACTCGGGACGGAGCACCTGGAAACACCATATATTTT	CSVLTRDGAPGNTIYF
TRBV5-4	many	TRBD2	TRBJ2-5	TGTGCCAGCAGCGACGGAGGGTCGGGAGGAGAGACCCAGTACTTC	CASSDGGSGGETQYF
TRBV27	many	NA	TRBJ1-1	TGTGCCAGCAGCCACAAGGGGGGGACTGAAGCTTTCTTT	CASSHKGGTEAFF
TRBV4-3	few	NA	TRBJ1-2	TGCGCCAGCAGCCAAGACGCGAACGGCTATGGCTACACCTTC	CASSQDANGYGYTF
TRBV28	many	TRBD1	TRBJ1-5	TGTGCCAGCAGTTTTACCGGACAGGGACCAAATCAGCCCCAGCATTTT	CASSFTGQGPNQPQHF
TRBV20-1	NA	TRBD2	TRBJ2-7	TGCAGTGCTAGTCTCGGTCCTAGCGGGTACTACGAGCAGTACTTC	CSASLGPSGYYEQYF
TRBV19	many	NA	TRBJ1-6	TGTGCCAGTAGTGCTGCCTGGGGAGCTAATTCACCCCTCCACTTT	CASSAAWGANSPLHF
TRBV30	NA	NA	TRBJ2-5	TGTGCCTGGGGGGGGGCCTCAGGGCAAGAGACCCAGTACTTC	CAWGGASGQETQYF
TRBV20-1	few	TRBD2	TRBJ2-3	TGCAGTGCCACGACTAGCGGGATCACAGATACGCAGTATTTT	CSATTSGITDTQYF
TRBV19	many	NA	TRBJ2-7	TGTGCCAGTAGCCCTACGGGTCGCGAGCAGTACTTC	CASSPTGREQYF
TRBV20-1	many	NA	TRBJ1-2	TGCAGTGCTAGAGATTTGAGAAACTATGGCTACACCTTC	CSARDLRNYGYTF
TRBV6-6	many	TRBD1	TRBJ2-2	TGTGCCAGCAGTGTAGGGACAGCGAACACCGGGGAGCTGTTTTTT	CASSVGTANTGELFF
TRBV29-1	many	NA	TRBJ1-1	TGCAGCGAAAATCCGGACAACACTGAAGCTTTCTTT	CSENPDNTEAFF
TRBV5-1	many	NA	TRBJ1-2	TGCGCCAGCAGCTTGGATAGGACGGGGGGCTACACCTTC	CASSLDRTGGYTF
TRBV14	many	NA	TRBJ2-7	TGTGCCAGCAGCCAAGATTGGTACGAGCAGTACTTC	CASSQDWYEQYF
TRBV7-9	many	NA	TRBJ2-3	TGTGCCAGCAGCCCGTACAGACAGGCCTTTAGCACAGATACGCAGTATTTT	CASSPYRQAFSTDTQYF
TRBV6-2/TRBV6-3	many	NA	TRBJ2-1	TGTGCCAGCAGTTACGGCCAGGGAGTAGACAATGAGCAGTTCTTC	CASSYGQGVDNEQFF
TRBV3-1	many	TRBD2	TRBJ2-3	TGTGCCAGCAGCCCTGGCGGGGGGCGTGCAGATACGCAGTATTTT	CASSPGGGRADTQYF
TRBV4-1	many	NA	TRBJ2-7	TGCGCCAGCTCCCAAGGGGACACCTTCTACGAGCAGTACTTC	CASSQGDTFYEQYF